The T cell receptor (beta chain) described here comes from a study of T cells in Graves' hyperthyroidism and ophthalmopathy. TCR beta CDR3 region amplification was performed from RNA transcripts. Primed by the HTBI set, a first-round RT-PCR was run on the TCR CDR3. One entry per CDR3 protein, called by TCRdb with MiXCR from the multiplex PCR reads. The sample has about 52,000 distinct CDR3 sequences, under 50% seen once. On this clonotype: Just one base apart from a much larger clone, this may be a read error.

Germline V gene lookup returns CDR1 LNHDA and CDR2 SQIVND (reference sequence). The CDR3 runs to 19 residues. The sequencing input was blood. V gene TRBV19 combines with J gene TRBJ2-6, with a weak D call TRBD2 (6 bases). The sequence came from a woman in her forties or fifties with Graves' ophthalmopathy. CDR3 nucleotides: TGTGCCAGTAGTATAGTTACAGGAAGGGGACTCTCTGGGGCCAACGCCCTGACTTTC. Protein product: CASSIVTGRGLSGANALTF.